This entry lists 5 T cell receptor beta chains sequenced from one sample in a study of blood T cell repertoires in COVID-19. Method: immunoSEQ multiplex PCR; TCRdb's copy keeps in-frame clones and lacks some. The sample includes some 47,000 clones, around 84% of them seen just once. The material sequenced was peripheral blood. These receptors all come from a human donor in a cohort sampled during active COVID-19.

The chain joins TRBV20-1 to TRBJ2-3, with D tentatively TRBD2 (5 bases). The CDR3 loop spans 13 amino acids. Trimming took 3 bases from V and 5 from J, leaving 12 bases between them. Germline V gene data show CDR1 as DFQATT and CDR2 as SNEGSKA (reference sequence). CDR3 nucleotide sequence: TGCAGTGCTAGTAGGCGGGTCAGAGATACGCAGTATTTT. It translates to CSASRRVRDTQYF.

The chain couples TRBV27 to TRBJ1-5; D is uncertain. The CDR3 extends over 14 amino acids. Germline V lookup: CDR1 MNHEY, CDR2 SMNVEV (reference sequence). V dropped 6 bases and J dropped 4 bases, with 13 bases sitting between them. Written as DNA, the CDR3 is TGTGCCAGCAGCCACCGGGGAATAAATCAGCCCCAGCATTTT. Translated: CASSHRGINQPQHF.

CDR3 DNA sequence: TGTGCCAGCAGCAACCCGGGGGGGCCTGCCGGGGAGCTGTTTTTT. This sequence encodes CASSNPGGPAGELFF. The genes are TRBV7-2 and TRBJ2-2; 8 bases are a match to TRBD2. V dropped 5 bases and J dropped 6; count of bases not matched to a gene: 8. The length of the CDR3 is 15 residues. CDR1 is SGHTA, CDR2 FQGNSA, per germline. Together with reference TRBV7-2 and TRBJ2-2, the CDR3 gives the full variable domain: GAGVSQSPSNKVTEKGKDVELRCDPISGHTALYWYRQSLGQGLEFLIYFQGNSAPDKSGLPSDRFSAERTGGSVSTLTIQRTQQEDSAVYLCASSNPGGPAGELFFGEGSRLTVL.

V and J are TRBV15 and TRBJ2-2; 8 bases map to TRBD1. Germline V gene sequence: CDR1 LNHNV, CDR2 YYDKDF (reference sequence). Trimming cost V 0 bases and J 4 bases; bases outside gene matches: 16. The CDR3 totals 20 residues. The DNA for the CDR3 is TGTGCCACCAGCAGAGATTTTAACCGGGACAGGTCGTCGATCACCGGGGAGCTGTTTTTT. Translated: CATSRDFNRDRSSITGELFF.

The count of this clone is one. The CDR3, as DNA: TGTGCCATCAGTAGACAGGGGGCCGATAACTATGGCTACACCTTC. Its protein is CAISRQGADNYGYTF. The rearrangement joins TRBV10-3 to TRBJ1-2, with TRBD1 matching 10 bases. The CDR3 is made up of 15 amino acids. Germline CDR1 ENHRY, CDR2 SYGVKD. The V segment lost 5 bases and the J segment 1 base; nucleotides outside the gene matches: 4.